A selection of T cell receptor beta chains follows, all from one sample in a study of CD4 T cells in relation to SARS-CoV-2 and coronaviruses. Which antigens these TCRs recognize remains unknown. The data were produced by immunoSEQ multiplex PCR, yet TCRdb's version contains in-frame clones alone and is incomplete. The sample comprises around 20,000 clones, nearly 75% of which are singletons, and roughly 30% rests with the top ten. The sample comprised CD4+ T cells from PBMCs, cultured in vitro. These receptors were collected from a human donor in good health. CDR3s include the opening cysteine and the closing phenylalanine or tryptophan. D genes are given only for firm matches.

V gene,D gene,J gene,CDR3 protein
TRBV19,NA,TRBJ2-4,CASSILGGGSAVQYF
TRBV4-2,NA,TRBJ2-4,CASSQRDSEKNIQYF
TRBV19,NA,TRBJ1-2,CASSMRLYGYTF
TRBV5-1,TRBD1,TRBJ2-2,CASSQRQGSTGELFF
TRBV7-3,TRBD2,TRBJ2-7,CASSLWASGSDEQYF
TRBV5-1,NA,TRBJ2-5,CASRFSLEQETQYF
TRBV9,NA,TRBJ2-1,CASSVGPLLNEQFF
TRBV7-9,TRBD2,TRBJ2-7,CASSSVAGVSYEQYF
TRBV11-3,NA,TRBJ2-7,CASSLAETYEQYF
TRBV19,NA,TRBJ2-1,CASSIGERTFF
TRBV5-6,TRBD2,TRBJ2-3,CASSLGGSRTDTQYF
TRBV7-9,NA,TRBJ1-6,CASSLVSWETYNSPLHF
TRBV7-9,NA,TRBJ2-7,CASTSRGVYYEQYF